What follows are 3 T cell receptor beta chains derived from one specimen sequenced in a study of cytomegalovirus exposure and HLA in healthy donors. The PCR employed 60 Vbeta primers together with 13 Jbeta primers. Data came from immunoSEQ multiplex PCR; TCRdb stores just in-frame clones and leaves some out. This table holds 150,000 to 170,000 clones, more than 70% found once. The specimen was PBMCs. These receptors originate from a woman aged 40 to 50 in good health and CMV-seropositive.

This clone has only a few counts. The genes are TRBV5-1 and TRBJ1-1; weak D call: TRBD1 (5 bases). This CDR3 region has 13 residues. The V and J ends lost 1 base and 2 bases respectively, with 6 bases between them. Per germline, CDR1 SGHRS and CDR2 YFSETQ. CDR3 in amino acids: CASSLQGNTEAFF. CDR3 in DNA: TGCGCCAGCAGCTTGCAGGGTAACACTGAAGCTTTCTTT.

The rearrangement links TRBV7-3 to TRBJ2-3, with a tentative D call TRBD2 (6 bases). The germline V gene encodes CDR1 SGHTA and CDR2 FQGTGA. V gave up 5 bases and J gave up 7 bases, with 19 bases separating them. CDR3 size: 15 residues. The DNA of the CDR3 is TGTGCCAGCAGCACTCGCGGGACGGGAGAAAATACGCAGTATTTT. This codes for CASSTRGTGENTQYF.

The rearrangement joins TRBV5-1 to TRBJ2-6; tentative D call: TRBD2 (5 bases). The CDR3 extends over 17 amino acids. V lost 0 bases to trimming and J lost 3 bases, with 13 bases between them. Germline CDR1 and CDR2: SGHRS and YFSETQ. CDR3 nucleotides: TGCGCCAGCAGCTTGGGCTCGGGAACGGGTGGGGCCAACGTCCTGACTTTC. Its translation: CASSLGSGTGGANVLTF.